This TCR beta chain was identified in a study of T-cell memory formation after mild COVID-19. V was pared by 5 bases and J by 4 bases, with 8 bases of the junction left unmatched. The CDR3 extends over 15 amino acids. The germline CDR1 and CDR2 sequences are SGHRS and YFSETQ. TCRdb redid the calling of the 5' RACE reads with MiXCR, one entry per CDR3 protein. This sample has more than 250,000 distinct CDR3 sequences; 15% to 20% occur once, and the top ten carry roughly 23%. The V call is TRBV5-1, the J call TRBJ2-1; 8 nucleotides match TRBD2. The material sequenced was PBMCs or a T cell subset sorted from them (not recorded which). This clonotype was obtained from a man between 18 and 35 years old who had mild COVID-19 (a few samples of this study predate the infection). Cell type and time point are not known. DNA for the CDR3: TGCGCCAGCAGTTCCGGGACTAGTGTGTACAATGAGCAGTTCTTC. This codes for CASSSGTSVYNEQFF.